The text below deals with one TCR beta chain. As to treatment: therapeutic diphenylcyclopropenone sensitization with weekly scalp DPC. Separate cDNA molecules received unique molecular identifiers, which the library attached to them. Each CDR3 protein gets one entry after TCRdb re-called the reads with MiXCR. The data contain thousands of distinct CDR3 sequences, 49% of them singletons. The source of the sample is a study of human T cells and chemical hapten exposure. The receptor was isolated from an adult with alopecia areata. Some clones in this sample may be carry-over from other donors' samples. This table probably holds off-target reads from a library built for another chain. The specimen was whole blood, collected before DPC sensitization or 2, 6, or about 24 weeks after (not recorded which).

The CDR3 DNA is TGTGCCTGGAGTTTGACGAACACCGGGGAGCTGTTTTTT. It yields the protein CAWSLTNTGELFF. The V and J genes are TRBV30 and TRBJ2-2; D remains unclear. CDR1 is GTSNPN, CDR2 SVGIG, per germline (reference sequence). V shed 2 bases and J shed 0 bases, with 4 bases lying between them. The CDR3 is 13 amino acids.